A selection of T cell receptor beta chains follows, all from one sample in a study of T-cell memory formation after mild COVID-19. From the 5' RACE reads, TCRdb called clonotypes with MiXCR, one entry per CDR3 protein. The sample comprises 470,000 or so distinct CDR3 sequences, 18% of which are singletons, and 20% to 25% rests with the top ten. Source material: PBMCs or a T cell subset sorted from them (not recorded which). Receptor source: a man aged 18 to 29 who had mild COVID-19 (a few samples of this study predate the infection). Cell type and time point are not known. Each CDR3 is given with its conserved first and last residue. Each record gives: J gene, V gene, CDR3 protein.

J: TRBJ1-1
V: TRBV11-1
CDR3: CASSLGGFPEAFF

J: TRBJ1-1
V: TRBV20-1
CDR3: CSARKGENTEAFF

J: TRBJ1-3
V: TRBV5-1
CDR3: CASRTGVGDTIYF

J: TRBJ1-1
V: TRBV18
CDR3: CASSTYTNTEAFF

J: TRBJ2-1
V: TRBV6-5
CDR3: CASSYDSGGVNEQFF

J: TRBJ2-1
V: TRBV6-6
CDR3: CASSYSAPHSYNEQFF

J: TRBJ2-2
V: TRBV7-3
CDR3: CASRRRGGADGELFF

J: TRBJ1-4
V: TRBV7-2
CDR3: CASSEQGFGEKLFF

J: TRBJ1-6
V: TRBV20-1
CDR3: CSASPGAGSPLHF

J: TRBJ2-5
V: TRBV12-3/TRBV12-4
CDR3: CASRDPGGGETQYF

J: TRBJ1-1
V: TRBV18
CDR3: CASSPLTWSYAEAFF

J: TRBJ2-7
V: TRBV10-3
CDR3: CAISEYRTGRSYEQYF

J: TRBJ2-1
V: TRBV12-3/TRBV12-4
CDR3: CASSRDRAVQFF

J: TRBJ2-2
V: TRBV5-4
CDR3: CASSLGAEAGELFF